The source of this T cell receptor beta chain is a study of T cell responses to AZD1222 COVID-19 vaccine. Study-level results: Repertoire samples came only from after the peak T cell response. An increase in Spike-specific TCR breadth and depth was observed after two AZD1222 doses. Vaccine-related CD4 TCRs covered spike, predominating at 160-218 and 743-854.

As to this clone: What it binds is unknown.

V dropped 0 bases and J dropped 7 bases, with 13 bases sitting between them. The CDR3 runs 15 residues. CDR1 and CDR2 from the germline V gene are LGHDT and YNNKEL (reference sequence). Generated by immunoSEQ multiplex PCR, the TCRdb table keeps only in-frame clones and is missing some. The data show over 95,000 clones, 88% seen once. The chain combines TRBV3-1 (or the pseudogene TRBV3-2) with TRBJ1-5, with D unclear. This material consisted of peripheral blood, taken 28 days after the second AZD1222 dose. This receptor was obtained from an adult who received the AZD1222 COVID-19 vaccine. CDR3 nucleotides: TGTGCCAGCAGCCAAGACGGAAGGGCGGGGCAGCCCCAGCATTTT. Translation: CASSQDGRAGQPQHF.